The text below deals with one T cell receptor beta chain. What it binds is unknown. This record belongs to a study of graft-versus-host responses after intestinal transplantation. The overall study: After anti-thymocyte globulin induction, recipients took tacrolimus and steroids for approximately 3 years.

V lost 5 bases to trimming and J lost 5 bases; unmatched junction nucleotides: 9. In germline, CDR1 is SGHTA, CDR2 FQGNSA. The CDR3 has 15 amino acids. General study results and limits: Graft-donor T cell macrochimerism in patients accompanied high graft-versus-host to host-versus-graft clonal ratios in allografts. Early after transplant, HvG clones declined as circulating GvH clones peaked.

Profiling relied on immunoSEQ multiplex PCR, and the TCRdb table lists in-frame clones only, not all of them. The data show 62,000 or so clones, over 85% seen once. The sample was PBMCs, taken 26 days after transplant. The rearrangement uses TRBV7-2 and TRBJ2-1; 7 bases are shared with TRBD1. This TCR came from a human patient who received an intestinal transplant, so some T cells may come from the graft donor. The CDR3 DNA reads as TGTGCCAGCAGCCCAAACCGACAGGGTCACAATGAGCAGTTCTTC. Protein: CASSPNRQGHNEQFF.